These 15 T cell receptor beta chains share one sample of origin, sequenced in a study of blood T cells in healthy people across ages. A second PCR of about 7 to 12 cycles used a sample-barcoded 5' primer and a J-beta primer mix. TCRdb ran MiXCR on the 5' RACE reads and lists one entry per CDR3 protein. This sample has some 920,000 distinct CDR3 sequences, with approximately 50% found just once. Sample: blood. The receptors shown here come from an older woman in good health.

There are a few counts of this clonotype. The chain has TRBV4-1 and TRBJ1-2, with a possible D match to TRBD1 (5 bases). The CDR3 runs 14 residues. Trimming removed 1 base at V and 6 bases at J, with 12 bases between. CDR1 and CDR2 (germline): MGHRA, YSYEKL. CDR3 nucleotide sequence: TGCGCCAGCAGCCAAGTTGGCCAGGGAGATGGCTACACCTTC. This codes for CASSQVGQGDGYTF.

The rearrangement joins TRBV7-9 to TRBJ1-5; perhaps TRBD1 as D (5 bases). The CDR3 runs to 16 residues. V lost 4 bases to trimming and J lost 4 bases, with 17 bases between them. Germline CDR1 reads SEHNR; CDR2 reads FQNEAQ (reference sequence). This CDR3 reads CASSSGPRGLNQPQHF. The DNA for the CDR3 is TGTGCCAGCAGCTCCGGGCCGAGGGGTCTTAATCAGCCCCAGCATTTT. Using reference TRBV7-9 and TRBJ1-5 for the parts outside the CDR3, the full variable domain is DTGVSQNPRHKITKRGQNVTFRCDPISEHNRLYWYRQTLGQGPEFLTYFQNEAQLEKSRLLSDRFSAERPKGSFSTLEIQRTEQGDSAMYLCASSSGPRGLNQPQHFGDGTRLSIL.

The rearrangement uses TRBV7-3 and TRBJ2-3; TRBD2 aligns across 8 bases. This CDR3 is 18 amino acids long. CDR1 is SGHTA and CDR2 is FQGTGA in the germline V gene. After removal of 6 bases from V and 7 bases from J, the junction contained 21 bases not matched to a gene. CDR3 protein: CASRRNLIAGSGENTQYF. As DNA, the CDR3 is TGTGCCAGCAGACGGAACTTAATAGCGGGATCTGGTGAGAATACGCAGTATTTT.

J is TRBJ2-2 and V is TRBV28; 8 nucleotides agree with TRBD1. V lost 7 bases and J lost 6; bases outside the gene matches: 10. The CDR3 extends over 15 amino acids. CDR1 is MDHEN and CDR2 is SYDVKM in the germline V gene. This CDR3 reads CASTTGGLGAGELFF. Here the CDR3 DNA reads TGTGCCAGCACCACAGGGGGATTGGGCGCCGGGGAGCTGTTTTTT. The variable domain in full, with the rest retrieved from reference TRBV28 and TRBJ2-2, is DVKVTQSSRYLVKRTGEKVFLECVQDMDHENMFWYRQDPGLGLRLIYFSYDVKMKEKGDIPEGYSVSREKKERFSLILESASTNQTSMYLCASTTGGLGAGELFFGEGSRLTVL.

This clonotype was picked up many times. This chain links TRBV10-3 with TRBJ2-7; 10 positions match TRBD2. CDR1 is ENHRY and CDR2 is SYGVKD in the germline V gene. J was trimmed by 5 bases and V by 4 bases; bases with no gene match: 11. The CDR3 extends over 16 amino acids. The CDR3 region has the DNA TGTGCCATCAGTGTAGGGAATAGCGGGAGGATGGACGAGCAGTACTTC. Translation: CAISVGNSGRMDEQYF.

The CDR3 nucleotides read TGTGCCAGCAGCCAACTGCTCGTACGGGAGCAGTTCTTC. Residues: CASSQLLVREQFF. J is TRBJ2-1 and V is TRBV3-1; D remains unclear. CDR3 length equals 13 residues. Germline V gene data show CDR1 as LGHDT and CDR2 as YNNKEL (reference sequence). Trimming took 2 bases from V and 10 from J, leaving 12 bases between them.

The chain employs TRBV4-1 and TRBJ2-1, with D possibly TRBD1 on 5 matching bases. Germline-derived CDR1 and CDR2 are MGHRA and YSYEKL. The length of the CDR3 is 18 residues. Trimming removed 1 base from V and 7 bases from J, with 23 bases in between. This CDR3 reads CASSQANLVGARGNEQFF. CDR3 in DNA: TGCGCCAGCAGCCAAGCTAACCTAGTAGGGGCCCGTGGGAATGAGCAGTTCTTC.

The chain recombines TRBV12-3 or TRBV12-4 with TRBJ1-2; D is unresolved. V lost 1 base and J lost 7, with 10 bases in between. CDR3 length: 13 amino acids. The CDR3 sequence: CASSLDRSVGYTF. CDR3 DNA sequence: TGTGCCAGCAGTTTAGACAGATCGGTTGGCTACACCTTC.

This chain uses TRBV5-6 with TRBJ2-1, with 7 bases lining up with TRBD1. The J call may be incorrect, as the DNA end agrees better with TRBJ2-7. In germline, CDR1 is SGHDT, CDR2 YYEEEE. The CDR3 sequence is 13 residues long. CDR3 in amino acids: CANSRQGSYEQYF. The DNA for the CDR3 is TGTGCCAACTCGAGACAGGGATCCTACGAGCAGTACTTC.

The chain's CDR3 is CASSPSSGTGYTDTQYF. CDR3 nucleotide sequence: TGTGCCAGCAGCCCCTCGTCCGGGACAGGGTACACAGATACGCAGTATTTT. The gene calls are TRBV13 and TRBJ2-3; 9 bases fit TRBD1. The CDR3 runs 17 residues. Germline trimming cut 5 bases from V and 2 bases from J; bases unmatched to any gene: 11. Germline assignment: CDR1 PRHDT and CDR2 FYEKMQ (reference sequence).

J is TRBJ2-3 and V is TRBV5-1, with TRBD1 identical over 7 bases. The CDR3 runs to 16 residues. The J segment lost 3 bases and the V segment lost 0 bases, leaving 7 bases of the junction unmatched. Germline CDR1 and CDR2: SGHRS and YFSETQ. This chain's CDR3 is CASSLVTGMVTDTQYF. CDR3 nucleotides: TGCGCCAGCAGCTTGGTGACAGGGATGGTAACAGATACGCAGTATTTT.

The chain joins TRBV7-8 to TRBJ2-4; 7 bases match TRBD2. The J call may be in error: the DNA end matches TRBJ2-5 better. Germline loops: CDR1 SGHVS, CDR2 FQNEAQ. The length of the CDR3 is 13 residues. The CDR3: CAGEGKNQETQYF. In DNA form, the CDR3 reads TGTGCCGGGGAGGGGAAAAACCAAGAGACCCAGTACTTC.

The genes are TRBV13 and TRBJ2-7; 15 bases agree with TRBD2. V shed 4 bases and J 7 bases; nucleotides not matched to a gene: 5. The CDR3 consists of 15 residues. Germline loops: CDR1 PRHDT, CDR2 FYEKMQ (reference sequence). CDR3 nucleotides: TGTGCCAGCAGCTCGACGGGACTAGCGGGAGGTGAGCAGTACTTC. It specifies CASSSTGLAGGEQYF.

This clonotype was counted only a few times. The chain recombines TRBV29-1 with TRBJ1-2; no definite D call. In germline, CDR1 is SQVTM, CDR2 ANQGSEA. Trimming cost V 5 bases and J 7 bases, with 17 bases left between them. The CDR3 loop spans 13 amino acids. CDR3 coding DNA: TGCAGCGTTTATGGCGGGATGGCGTCTGGCTACACCTTC. Protein sequence: CSVYGGMASGYTF. Based on the CDR3 plus reference TRBV29-1 and TRBJ1-2, the full variable domain is SAVISQKPSRDICQRGTSLTIQCQVDSQVTMMFWYRQQPGQSLTLIATANQGSEATYESGFVIDKFPISRPNLTFSTLTVSNMSPEDSSIYLCSVYGGMASGYTFGSGTRLTVV.

This rearrangement joins TRBV3-1 to TRBJ2-4, with D perhaps matching TRBD2 (6 bases). The closer fit of TRBJ2-7 to the DNA end suggests the J call may be wrong. The V gene's germline CDR1 is LGHDT and CDR2 YNNKEL (reference sequence). The CDR3 extends over 15 amino acids. CDR3 residues: CASSQGARDFYEQYF. DNA of the CDR3: TGTGCCAGCAGCCAAGGGGCCCGGGACTTCTACGAGCAGTACTTC.